A single T cell receptor beta chain is shown here with its context. This clonotype was seen a handful of times. It has no known antigen specificity. There are no base qualities to consult, and no much larger clone falls within one base. Full-length TCR variable regions were amplified by 5' RACE PCR with constant-region reverse primers, and semi-nested PCR with Nested Universal Primer A was subsequently performed. Using the ReliaPrep RNA Cell Miniprep System, total RNA was extracted, and the SMARTer RACE 5'/3' Kit was then used to reverse transcribe the RNA into 5'RACE-ready cDNA. Multiplex adaptors were used to barcode full-length TCR alpha and beta libraries, and the barcoded libraries were sequenced on an Illumina MiSeq. Per the source publication's procedure: For each of nine subset-tissue groups, sequencing data from the five patients were pooled, and the groups were then compared using unsupervised clustering of TCR gene usage. Repertoire similarity was calculated with the Morisita-Horn index, weighting shared sequences by their contribution to each repertoire. Using fastp at Q25 and MiXCR, TCRdb reprocessed the public reads and kept productive beta chains. Records with the same CDR3 protein are collapsed into one entry carrying the most frequent genes and DNA. Clone size and V and J calls follow TCRdb, not the original study. The sample table contains tens of thousands of distinct CDR3 sequences; only one count was recorded for approximately 25% of them. The ten largest clones add up to 2.5% to 3.5% of the sample.

This sample is part of a study (dated by TCRdb to between 2014 and 2017). A note on the overall study: The study tested whether tumor-infiltrating Tregs in breast cancer are recruited from blood Tregs or converted in situ from other CD4+ T cell subsets. Overall study results and their limits: In terms of TCR gene usage, tumor memory CD4+ T cells clustered together with blood and lymph node memory CD4+ cells, as well as with lymph node naive CD4+ cells. The larger-cohort validation was restricted to a single TCR beta V-J rearrangement rather than whole repertoires. Tumor-infiltrating Treg TCR alpha and beta sequences overlapped most with tumor naive CD4+ T cells, then with blood naive CD4+ T cells.

To purify naive CD4+ T cells, the Miltenyi Naive CD4+ T Cell Isolation kit was used, and CD25 microbeads served to deplete Tregs. Tregs, naive and memory CD4+ T cells from tumor, blood and ipsilateral draining lymph nodes of about five breast cancer patients underwent full-length TCR alpha and beta sequencing. Tumor tissue and lymph nodes from ipsilateral axillary dissection were perfused with PBS, minced and digested with collagenase I and hyaluronidase. FACS confirmed that the sorted cell populations were more than 90% pure. The CDR3 has 13 amino acids, counting the end cysteine and phenylalanine. The DNA shown is the 39-base CDR3, in frame from base 1. In the germline V gene, CDR1 corresponds to MNHEY and CDR2 to SVGAGI. Trimming takes 7 bases from V and 8 bases from J, and the germline ends sit 12 bases apart.

This TCR derives from a female donor with breast cancer. Sequenced input: tumor-infiltrating naive CD4+ T cells sorted from the breast tumor. The cell subset or site label on this specimen signifies: naive CD4+ T cells, CD4+CD45RA+CD25-. The chain couples TRBV6-5 to TRBJ1-6, with no reliable assignment of the D segment. The bases read TGTGCCAGCAAATGGGCGGGCGATTCACCCCTCCACTTT. It codes for CASKWAGDSPLHF.